This T cell receptor (beta chain) was captured by sequencing in a study of blood T cell repertoires in COVID-19. The overall study: COVID-19 samples collected from the United States, Italy and Spain covered acute and convalescent phases. PBMCs, B-cell-depleted T cells, or T cells were the source of the cDNA or gDNA that made up the material.

The assay was immunoSEQ multiplex PCR, and TCRdb's table has in-frame clones only and misses some. Here the sample spans 200,000 or so clones, 65% to 85% being singletons. The CDR3 is 14 residues long. CDR1 and CDR2 (germline): SGHNT, YENEEA. Trimming removed 1 base from V and 2 bases from J, with 8 bases in between. V usage is TRBV11-3 and J usage is TRBJ1-1, with no clear D. Sequences were obtained from peripheral blood. The TCR was taken from a man aged 55-75 years with active or convalescent COVID-19. CDR3 in amino acids: CASSLGGLNTEAFF. The CDR3, as DNA: TGTGCCAGCAGCTTAGGCGGGTTAAACACTGAAGCTTTCTTT.